A selection of T cell receptor beta chains follows, all from one sample in a study of blood T cell repertoires in COVID-19. Data came from immunoSEQ multiplex PCR; TCRdb stores just in-frame clones and leaves some out. The repertoire holds 90,000 to 100,000 clones, with roughly 82% as singletons. The sample comprised peripheral blood. Receptor source: a man aged 60 to 75 with acute or convalescent COVID-19. CDR3s include the opening cysteine and the closing phenylalanine or tryptophan. The D gene is left open where the match is weak. Clone sizes are given selectively: once, few, many, or a class where the clone is expanded.

v_call	j_call	d_call	clone_size	cdr3_aa	cdr3_nt
TRBV6-5	TRBJ1-6	-	-	CASRPRGTYNSPLHF	TGTGCCAGCAGACCGCGGGGGACCTATAATTCACCCCTCCACTTT
TRBV4-2	TRBJ2-1	TRBD2	-	CASSQGLAGTNEQFF	TGTGCCAGCAGCCAAGGACTAGCGGGGACCAATGAGCAGTTCTTC
TRBV2	TRBJ1-6	-	-	CASSEGREGDSPLHF	TGTGCCAGCAGTGAAGGCCGTGAGGGGGATTCACCCCTCCACTTT
TRBV5-1	TRBJ1-6	-	-	CASSPDGAPGNSPLHF	TGCGCCAGCAGCCCCGACGGAGCCCCGGGTAATTCACCCCTCCACTTT
TRBV7-3	TRBJ1-1	-	-	CASSLQGGAEAFF	TGTGCCAGCAGCCTTCAGGGAGGCGCTGAAGCTTTCTTT
TRBV5-4	TRBJ2-1	TRBD2	-	CASSQGLAGGIYNEQFF	TGTGCCAGCAGCCAGGGACTAGCGGGGGGCATCTACAATGAGCAGTTCTTC
TRBV29-1	TRBJ2-1	TRBD1	-	CSVEIGRDREFF	TGCAGCGTTGAAATAGGAAGGGACAGGGAGTTCTTC
TRBV28	TRBJ1-2	-	-	CASSFQGNYGYTF	TGTGCCAGCAGTTTTCAGGGCAACTATGGCTACACCTTC
TRBV18	TRBJ2-3	TRBD2	-	CASSPGTSLADTQYF	TGTGCCAGCTCACCCGGGACTAGTCTCGCAGATACGCAGTATTTT
TRBV7-9	TRBJ1-6	-	-	CASSSGSSYNSPLHF	TGTGCCAGCAGCTCGGGAAGCTCCTATAATTCACCCCTCCACTTT
TRBV24-1	TRBJ2-5	-	-	CATAPNRGGTQYF	TGTGCCACCGCGCCTAATAGAGGGGGGACCCAGTACTTC
TRBV6-5	TRBJ2-7	-	-	CASSYSVGQSSYEQYF	TGTGCCAGCAGTTACTCGGTGGGGCAGAGCTCCTACGAGCAGTACTTC
TRBV5-4	TRBJ1-3	-	-	CASSLVTGNTIYF	TGTGCCAGCAGCTTGGTAACTGGAAACACCATATATTTT
TRBV24-1	TRBJ2-1	TRBD1	-	CATSPRDSLSGSYNEQFF	TGTGCCACATCCCCTCGGGACAGCTTATCGGGGTCCTACAATGAGCAGTTCTTC
TRBV7-2	TRBJ1-6	TRBD1	once	CASSLGQVGSPLHF	TGTGCCAGCAGCCTTGGACAGGTGGGGTCACCCCTCCACTTT
TRBV21-1	TRBJ1-4	-	-	CASSKGSDRVRNEKLFF	TGTGCCAGCAGCAAAGGGTCGGACAGGGTTCGGAATGAAAAACTGTTTTTT
TRBV9	TRBJ2-3	TRBD2	-	CASSVVSGATDTQYF	TGTGCCAGCAGCGTAGTTAGCGGGGCAACAGATACGCAGTATTTT
TRBV19	TRBJ1-2	TRBD1	-	CASNHRGANYGYTF	TGTGCCAGTAATCACAGGGGGGCTAACTATGGCTACACCTTC
TRBV11-2	TRBJ2-2	-	-	CASSPVGGDTGELFF	TGTGCCAGCAGCCCTGTAGGGGGGGACACCGGGGAGCTGTTTTTT
TRBV13	TRBJ1-1	-	-	CASSLGLPGVTEAFF	TGTGCCAGCAGCTTAGGACTACCCGGGGTCACTGAAGCTTTCTTT
TRBV5-1	TRBJ2-1	TRBD2	-	CASSLLAGGYNEQFF	TGCGCCAGCAGCTTACTAGCGGGGGGGTACAATGAGCAGTTCTTC
TRBV5-4	TRBJ1-2	-	few	CASRFVETGYYGYTF	TGTGCCAGCAGATTCGTCGAGACAGGTTACTATGGCTACACCTTC
TRBV28	TRBJ1-2	-	-	CASSLLNRQGPGYTF	TGTGCCAGCAGTTTACTTAATCGGCAGGGCCCTGGCTACACCTTC